The present T cell receptor (beta chain) was sequenced within a study of T cells in tuberculosis. Study-level results: The TCR-beta difference was not significant; alpha differences partly reflected length.

Trimming shortened V by 4 bases and J by 5 bases, and 11 bases separated the two germline ends. Germline lookup yields CDR1 MRHNA and CDR2 SNTAGT. The length of the CDR3 is 13 residues. The assay was immunoSEQ multiplex PCR, and TCRdb's table has in-frame clones only and misses some. The table includes 40,000 to 45,000 clones, about 94% detected once. On this clone itself: Its target is unknown.

The receptor was isolated from a donor aged 10-29 years with latent tuberculosis or without tuberculosis infection. Some clones in this sample may be carry-over from other donors' samples. The rearrangement links TRBV6-4 to TRBJ1-1; a possible D gene is TRBD1 (5 bases). The sequencing input was PBMCs. DNA for the CDR3: TGTGCCAGCAGTGCCCAGGGTCGGACTGAAGCTTTCTTT. It encodes CASSAQGRTEAFF.